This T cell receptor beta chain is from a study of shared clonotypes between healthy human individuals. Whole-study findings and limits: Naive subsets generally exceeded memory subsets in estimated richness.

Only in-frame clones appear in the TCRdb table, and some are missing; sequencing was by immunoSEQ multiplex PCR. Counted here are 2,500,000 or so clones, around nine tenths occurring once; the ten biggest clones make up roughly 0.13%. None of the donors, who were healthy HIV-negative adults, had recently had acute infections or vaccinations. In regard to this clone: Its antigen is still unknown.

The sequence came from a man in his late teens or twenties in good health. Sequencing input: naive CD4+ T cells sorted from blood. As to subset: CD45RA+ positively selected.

This CDR3 reads CASSLEGVEQFF. The DNA for the CDR3 is TGTGCCAGCAGCTTGGAGGGGGTTGAGCAGTTCTTC. J is TRBJ2-1 and V is TRBV5-4, with D possibly matching TRBD1 (6 bases). This CDR3 has 12 residues. V shed 0 bases and J shed 9 bases, with 7 bases lying between them. Germline CDR1 reads SGHNT; CDR2 reads YYREEE (reference sequence).